The 6 T cell receptor beta chains below come from one sample, sequenced in a study of a mutant IDH1 vaccine in newly diagnosed glioma. Using immunoSEQ multiplex PCR, the repertoire was profiled, and TCRdb retains in-frame clones only, with some absent. The data show roughly 120,000 clones, around 80% seen once. The antigens for these receptors are not known. Time point described: week 11, during vaccination. It was 300 ug of mutant IDH1 20-mer peptide that made up each vaccine dose, given with topical imiquimod. Specimen: PBMCs, collected from a glioma patient whose treatment included an IDH1 peptide vaccine. These receptors all stem from a man aged 40-55 years with glioma.

This clone was found a few times. This rearrangement joins TRBV5-6 to TRBJ2-1; 12 positions match TRBD2. V trimming: 4 bases; J trimming: 0 bases; junction bases outside the gene matches: 5. Per germline, CDR1 SGHDT and CDR2 YYEEEE. The length of the CDR3 is 17 residues. Here the CDR3 DNA reads TGTGCCAGCAGCCTCGGACTAGCGGGAAGCTCCTACAATGAGCAGTTCTTC. Translating it yields CASSLGLAGSSYNEQFF.

V gene TRBV18 combines with J gene TRBJ2-7; 12 bases line up with TRBD1. Germline values: CDR1 KGHSH, CDR2 LQKENI. CDR3 length: 15 residues. V was clipped by 5 bases and J by 3 bases; unmatched bases: 5. The CDR3 coding sequence is TGTGCCAGCTCAACCGGGACAGGGGGCAGCTACGAGCAGTACTTC. It is translated as CASSTGTGGSYEQYF.

The chain joins TRBV5-1 to TRBJ1-2; 8 bases line up with TRBD1. Germline V gives CDR1 SGHRS, CDR2 YFSETQ. Trimming took 4 bases from V and 7 from J; bases not matched to a gene: 3. This CDR3 is built from 12 residues. The CDR3 DNA sequence: TGCGCCAGCAGCACAGGGGGACCTGGCTACACCTTC. It is translated as CASSTGGPGYTF.

The genes are TRBV9 and TRBJ1-2, with TRBD1 matching over 9 bases. The V gene end was trimmed by 2 bases and the J gene end by 4 bases; junction bases not matched to a gene: 6. CDR3 length: 15 amino acids. CDR1 and CDR2 (germline): SGDLS, YYNGEE. CDR3: CASSVAGTGPYGYTF. CDR3 coding DNA: TGTGCCAGCAGCGTGGCCGGGACAGGGCCCTATGGCTACACCTTC.

The chain employs TRBV5-5 and TRBJ1-3; TRBD1 matches 7 bases. Germline trimming cut 4 bases from V and 3 bases from J; bases unmatched to any gene: 10. This CDR3 has 16 residues. Germline CDR1 reads SGHKS; CDR2 reads YYEKEE (reference sequence). The chain's CDR3 is CASSLRQGGFGNTIYF. In nucleotides, the CDR3 is TGTGCCAGCAGCCTACGACAGGGAGGTTTTGGAAACACCATATATTTT.

The chain uses TRBV27 and TRBJ2-5; possibly TRBD2 for D (6 bases). CDR1 and CDR2 from the germline V gene are MNHEY and SMNVEV (reference sequence). The CDR3 totals 13 residues. Trimming left V 1 base short and J 5 bases short, with 8 bases between. The CDR3 DNA sequence: TGTGCCAGCAGTTTATTAGCGGAGGAGACCCAGTACTTC. This translates into CASSLLAEETQYF.